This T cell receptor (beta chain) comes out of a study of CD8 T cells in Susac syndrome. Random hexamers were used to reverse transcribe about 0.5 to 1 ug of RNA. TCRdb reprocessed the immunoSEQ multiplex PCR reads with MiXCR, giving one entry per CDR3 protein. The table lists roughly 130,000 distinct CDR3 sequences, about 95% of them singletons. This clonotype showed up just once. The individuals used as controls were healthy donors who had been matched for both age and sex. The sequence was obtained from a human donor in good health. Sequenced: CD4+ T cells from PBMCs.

The CDR3 sequence: CASSLTVAYEQYF. The CDR3 DNA follows: TGTGCCAGCAGTTTGACGGTTGCCTACGAGCAGTACTTC. The chain couples TRBV28 to TRBJ2-7, with D uncertain. Germline CDR1 MDHEN, CDR2 SYDVKM. V dropped 3 bases and J dropped 2 bases, with 8 bases sitting between them. This CDR3 is built from 13 residues.